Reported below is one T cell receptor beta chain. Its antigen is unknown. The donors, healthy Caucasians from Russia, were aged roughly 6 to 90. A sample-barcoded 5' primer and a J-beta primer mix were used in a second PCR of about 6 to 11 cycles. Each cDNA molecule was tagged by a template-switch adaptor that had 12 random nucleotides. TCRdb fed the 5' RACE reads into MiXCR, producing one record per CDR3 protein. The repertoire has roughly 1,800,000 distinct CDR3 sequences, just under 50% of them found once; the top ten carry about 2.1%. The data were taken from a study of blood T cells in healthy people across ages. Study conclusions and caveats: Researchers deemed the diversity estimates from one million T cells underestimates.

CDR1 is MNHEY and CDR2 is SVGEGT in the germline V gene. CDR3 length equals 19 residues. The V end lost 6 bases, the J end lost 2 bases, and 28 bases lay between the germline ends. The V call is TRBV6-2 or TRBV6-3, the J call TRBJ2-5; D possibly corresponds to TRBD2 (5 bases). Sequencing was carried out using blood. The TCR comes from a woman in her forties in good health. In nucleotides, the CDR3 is TGTGCCAGCAGCCCTTCGGGCAGAGAGGGCCGCGGGCGTCAAGAGACCCAGTACTTC. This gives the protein CASSPSGREGRGRQETQYF.